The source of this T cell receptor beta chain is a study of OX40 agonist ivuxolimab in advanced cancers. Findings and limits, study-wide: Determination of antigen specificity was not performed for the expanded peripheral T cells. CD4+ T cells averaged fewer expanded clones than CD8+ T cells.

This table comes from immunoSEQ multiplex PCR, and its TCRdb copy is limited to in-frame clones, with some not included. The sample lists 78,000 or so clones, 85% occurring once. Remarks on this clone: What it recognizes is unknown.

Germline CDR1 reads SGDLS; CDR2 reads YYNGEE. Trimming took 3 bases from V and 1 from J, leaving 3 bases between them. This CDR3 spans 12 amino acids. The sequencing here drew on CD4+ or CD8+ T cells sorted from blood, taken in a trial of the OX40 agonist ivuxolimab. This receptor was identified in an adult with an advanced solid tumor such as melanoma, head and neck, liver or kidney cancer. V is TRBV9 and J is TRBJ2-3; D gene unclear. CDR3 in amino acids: CASSERTDTQYF. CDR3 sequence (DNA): TGTGCCAGCAGCGAACGCACAGATACGCAGTATTTT.